The 17 T cell receptor beta chains presented below share a single source sample, sequenced in a study of cytomegalovirus exposure and HLA in healthy donors. Libraries were prepared by immunoSEQ multiplex PCR; TCRdb keeps only in-frame clonotypes and omits some of them. This table has roughly 100,000 clones, approximately 94% appearing once. The sample consisted of PBMCs. These receptors originate from a woman aged 18 to 35 in good health and CMV-seronegative.

The chain links TRBV7-9 to TRBJ2-1, with a possible D match to TRBD2 (6 bases). V lost 3 bases and J lost 6, with 15 bases in between. CDR1 is SEHNR, CDR2 FQNEAQ, per germline (reference sequence). The CDR3 runs 15 residues. CDR3 loop: CASSLGDRGGNEQFF. DNA of the CDR3: TGTGCCAGCAGCTTGGGGGACCGGGGAGGCAATGAGCAGTTCTTC.

The chain links TRBV27 to TRBJ2-2; no firm D call. From germline, CDR1 is MNHEY and CDR2 SMNVEV (reference sequence). The CDR3 extends over 12 amino acids. The V end was cut by 3 bases, the J end by 7 bases, with 6 bases between. CDR3 sequence: CASSLPVGELFF. The CDR3, as DNA: TGTGCCAGCAGTTTGCCGGTCGGGGAGCTGTTTTTT.

The J gene is TRBJ1-1, the V gene TRBV7-9; possibly TRBD1 for D (5 bases). V gave up 4 bases and J gave up 7 bases, with 22 bases separating them. The CDR3 spans 16 residues. Germline V CDR1 and CDR2: SEHNR, FQNEAQ (reference sequence). The CDR3 spells CASSSSPQGRDDEAFF. CDR3 coding DNA: TGTGCCAGCAGCTCCTCCCCCCAGGGCAGGGATGATGAAGCTTTCTTT.

The rearrangement uses TRBV4-1 and TRBJ2-5; D call uncertain. Germline V gene lookup returns CDR1 MGHRA and CDR2 YSYEKL. The CDR3 sequence is 16 residues long. V dropped 0 bases and J dropped 2 bases, with 13 bases sitting between them. Written as DNA, the CDR3 is TGCGCCAGCAGCCAAGACGTGCAGGCGAATCAAGAGACCCAGTACTTC. Amino acids: CASSQDVQANQETQYF.

This clone appeared once. The rearrangement uses TRBV4-1 and TRBJ2-2, with 10 positions matching TRBD2. Germline V gene data show CDR1 as MGHRA and CDR2 as YSYEKL. Losses at the gene ends were 4 bases for V and 5 bases for J; bases not matched to a gene: 4. The CDR3 runs 15 residues. CDR3 DNA sequence: TGCGCCAGCAGCCCTTTACTAGCGGGGACCGGGGAGCTGTTTTTT. It is translated as CASSPLLAGTGELFF.

The V gene is TRBV19, the J gene TRBJ1-3; D perhaps matches TRBD1 (5 bases). V lost 2 bases and J lost 4, with 12 bases in between. Germline CDR1 reads LNHDA; CDR2 reads SQIVND (reference sequence). The CDR3 has 15 amino acids. The CDR3 sequence: CASSIKGALGNTIYF. As DNA, the CDR3 is TGTGCCAGTAGTATAAAAGGGGCCTTAGGAAACACCATATATTTT.

This chain joins TRBV7-6 and TRBJ2-1; D is possibly TRBD2 (6 bases). Germline lookup yields CDR1 SGHVS and CDR2 FNYEAQ. The CDR3 length is 11 residues. Trimming cost V 5 bases and J 7 bases, with 6 bases left between them. CDR3 protein: CASSGGNEQFF. CDR3 DNA sequence: TGTGCCAGCAGCGGGGGGAATGAGCAGTTCTTC.

In its sample, this clone was seen once. The gene calls are TRBV4-2 and TRBJ1-2, with 8 bases fitting TRBD1. V trimming: 0 bases; J trimming: 6 bases; junction bases outside the gene matches: 3. The germline V gene has CDR1 LGHNA and CDR2 YNFKEQ. There are 14 residues in the CDR3. The CDR3 DNA is TGTGCCAGCAGCCAAGAAGCAGGGGGCAATGGCTACACCTTC. It encodes CASSQEAGGNGYTF.

The chain is built from TRBV7-9 and TRBJ2-5; 14 bases align to TRBD2. Germline CDR1 and CDR2: SEHNR and FQNEAQ (reference sequence). This CDR3 contains 18 residues. Trimming at V came to 6 bases and at J to 5 bases, leaving 14 bases not matched to a gene. CDR3 sequence (DNA): TGTGCCAGCAGACCCCCCTTAGGGACTAGCGGGGGAGCGGAGACCCAGTACTTC. The encoded protein is CASRPPLGTSGGAETQYF.

This chain links TRBV7-9 with TRBJ1-2; D is unresolved. The CDR3 consists of 13 residues. From germline, CDR1 is SEHNR and CDR2 FQNEAQ (reference sequence). V was trimmed by 0 bases and J by 8 bases, leaving 10 bases between them. CDR3 in DNA: TGTGCCAGCAGCTTAGCGGAGGGTCGAGGCTACACCTTC. This codes for CASSLAEGRGYTF.

In nucleotides, the CDR3 is TGTGCCAGCAGCGGGGCCGGGCATCAAGTGGACGAGCAGTACTTC. It translates to CASSGAGHQVDEQYF. The V gene is TRBV5-6, the J gene TRBJ2-7; D possibly corresponds to TRBD1 (5 bases). CDR3 size: 15 residues. With 4 bases removed from V and 5 bases from J, the gap between germline ends came to 19 bases. From germline, CDR1 is SGHDT and CDR2 YYEEEE.

This chain uses TRBV27 with TRBJ1-1, with 11 nucleotides matching TRBD1. Losses at the gene ends were 4 bases for V and 7 bases for J; bases not matched to a gene: 8. The CDR3 totals 15 residues. Germline V CDR1 and CDR2: MNHEY, SMNVEV (reference sequence). CDR3 protein: CASSSRTGGFSEAFF. The CDR3 DNA follows: TGTGCCAGCAGTTCACGGACAGGGGGCTTTAGTGAAGCTTTCTTT.

V usage is TRBV2 and J usage is TRBJ1-2; 7 positions match TRBD1. V shed 4 bases and J 6 bases; nucleotides not matched to a gene: 8. Germline lookup yields CDR1 SNHLY and CDR2 FYNNEI. The CDR3 runs 14 residues. CDR3 DNA: TGTGCCAGCAGTGTCGTTAGGGGGCAGGATGGCTACACCTTC. Its protein is CASSVVRGQDGYTF.

The J gene is TRBJ1-2, the V gene TRBV7-2; D remains ambiguous. The germline V gene has CDR1 SGHTA and CDR2 FQGNSA. This CDR3 is 16 amino acids long. V was cut by 1 base and J by 7 bases, with 19 bases left in between. The CDR3 DNA follows: TGTGCCAGCAGCTTAGGAGGGTCGCACCTGGTGGGTGGCTACACCTTC. As protein: CASSLGGSHLVGGYTF.

This chain joins TRBV7-2 and TRBJ2-7, with a tentative D call TRBD1 (5 bases). Per germline, CDR1 SGHTA and CDR2 FQGNSA. The CDR3 is 16 residues long. The V end was cut by 2 bases, the J end by 2 bases, with 16 bases between. The CDR3 DNA reads as TGTGCCAGCAGCTTAATTTTTGAGACAGTACCCTACGAGCAGTACTTC. Translation: CASSLIFETVPYEQYF.

This rearrangement joins TRBV7-2 to TRBJ2-7; the match to TRBD1 covers 9 bases. The CDR3 extends over 16 amino acids. V trimming: 7 bases; J trimming: 2 bases; junction bases outside the gene matches: 12. Germline V gene data show CDR1 as SGHTA and CDR2 as FQGNSA. The DNA for the CDR3 is TGTGCCAGCACCAGAGGGGGACAGGGAATCGCCTACGAGCAGTACTTC. Protein product: CASTRGGQGIAYEQYF.

The CDR3 DNA is TGCGCCAGCAGCCCAACAGGGACTAGCGGTACAGATACGCAGTATTTT. Amino acid sequence: CASSPTGTSGTDTQYF. The chain employs TRBV5-1 and TRBJ2-3; TRBD2 matches 11 bases. The CDR3 has 16 amino acids. From germline, CDR1 is SGHRS and CDR2 YFSETQ. The V segment lost 4 bases and the J segment 3 bases; nucleotides outside the gene matches: 7.